Below are 7 T cell receptor beta chains sequenced from a single sample in a study of cytotoxic CD8 clonotypes in ibrutinib-treated CLL. Clones were sequenced by immunoSEQ multiplex PCR, and TCRdb holds only the in-frame ones, with some missing. Among about 97,000 clones listed, 77% were seen once. Here the sequenced sample was PBMCs, taken after 24 months of ibrutinib treatment. The receptor source for this set is a human donor with chronic lymphocytic leukemia.

This chain connects TRBV11-2 to TRBJ2-5; D gene unclear. The CDR3 is made up of 16 amino acids. Germline lookup yields CDR1 SGHAT and CDR2 FQNNGV. V was shortened by 1 base and J by 4 bases, with 16 bases between the two germline ends. The DNA for the CDR3 is TGTGCCAGCAGCTTAGGCCCCGGGTCAGTCGTAGAGACCCAGTACTTC. Protein sequence: CASSLGPGSVVETQYF.

V is TRBV7-8 and J is TRBJ1-5, with TRBD1 matching over 9 bases. V was pared by 5 bases and J by 7 bases, with 3 bases of the junction left unmatched. Germline assignment: CDR1 SGHVS and CDR2 FQNEAQ. The CDR3 is 13 residues long. In nucleotides, the CDR3 is TGTGCCAGCAGCAGGACAGGGGACCAGCCCCAGCATTTT. It translates to CASSRTGDQPQHF.

In this sample, this clone turned up once. The V call is TRBV5-4, the J call TRBJ2-3; 8 nucleotides align to TRBD1. CDR3 length: 16 residues. Germline V gene data show CDR1 as SGHNT and CDR2 as YYREEE (reference sequence). After removal of 4 bases from V and 4 bases from J, the junction contained 11 bases not matched to a gene. CDR3 sequence (DNA): TGTGCCAGCAGCGCCCACAGGGGGTCCAGCGCAGATACGCAGTATTTT. Amino acids: CASSAHRGSSADTQYF.

The chain has TRBV7-3 and TRBJ2-7; 11 bases fit TRBD1. The junction had 2 bases not matched to a gene; V was cut back by 4 bases and J by 3 bases. The CDR3 extends over 14 amino acids. Germline V gene sequence: CDR1 SGHTA, CDR2 FQGTGA. The chain's CDR3 is CASSWGTGGYEQYF. The CDR3 nucleotides read TGTGCCAGCAGCTGGGGGACAGGGGGCTACGAGCAGTACTTC.

V is TRBV6-5 and J is TRBJ2-1; D uncertain. Trimming cost V 7 bases and J 4 bases, with 14 bases left between them. Germline CDR1 reads MNHEY; CDR2 reads SVGAGI. The CDR3 has 14 amino acids. CDR3: CASNTIRNYNEQFF. DNA for the CDR3: TGTGCCAGCAACACGATAAGGAATTACAATGAGCAGTTCTTC.

This clone was counted only a few times. The chain recombines TRBV19 with TRBJ1-2, with D tentatively TRBD1 (5 bases). Trimming took off 0 bases at V and 4 bases at J, with 12 bases between the two ends. The CDR3 has 15 amino acids. The germline CDR1 and CDR2 sequences are LNHDA and SQIVND (reference sequence). In DNA form, the CDR3 reads TGTGCCAGTAGTATAGACGGGACTGCTTCCTATGGCTACACCTTC. It encodes CASSIDGTASYGYTF.

This chain connects TRBV5-4 to TRBJ2-7, with 10 positions matching TRBD1. This CDR3 has 15 residues. Looked up from germline, CDR1 is SGHNT and CDR2 is YYREEE (reference sequence). The trim removed 2 bases at V and 4 bases at J, leaving 6 bases unmatched. The CDR3 DNA reads as TGTGCCAGCAGCTTACGGACAGGGGGTAGTTACGAGCAGTACTTC. Its translation: CASSLRTGGSYEQYF.